This TCR beta chain originates from a study of glioma-infiltrating T cells after dendritic cell vaccination. Study-wide points: Survival was not directly related to TCR clonality in these patients. Patients with more pretreatment TILs had longer time to progression and survival.

Time point denoted: after dendritic cell vaccination, including at tumor progression/relapse. Worth noting for this clone: What it binds is unknown.

Sequencing used immunoSEQ multiplex PCR; TCRdb keeps in-frame clones, though not all of them. This table has about 24,000 clones, under 90% appearing once. The specimen was blood, collected after dendritic cell vaccination. This clonotype was obtained from a human donor with glioblastoma.

The CDR3 DNA reads TGTGCCAGCAGACCCCCTACAGGGGGCCGTGAAGCTTTCTTT. It yields the protein CASRPPTGGREAFF. The chain employs TRBV6-6 and TRBJ1-1, with TRBD1 matching over 9 bases. CDR3 length: 14 amino acids. From germline, CDR1 is MNHNY and CDR2 SVGAGI (reference sequence). With 6 bases clipped from V and 7 bases from J, the junction kept 9 bases outside the gene matches.